These 22 T cell receptor beta chains were sequenced from one sample in a study of blood T cell repertoires in COVID-19. Produced via immunoSEQ multiplex PCR; TCRdb's table is partial and in-frame only. Altogether under 300,000 clones are present, about 90% being singletons, with the ten largest covering less than 15%. Input material: peripheral blood. Every receptor here comes from a woman between 25 and 40 years old with COVID-19, enrolled during active disease.

V and J are TRBV19 and TRBJ1-5; 11 bases are shared with TRBD1. CDR3 length: 17 residues. From germline, CDR1 is LNHDA and CDR2 SQIVND (reference sequence). The V and J ends lost 5 bases and 7 bases, in that order; junction bases with no gene match: 13. CDR3 DNA sequence: TGTGCCAGTAGTTCTCCGGTGAGGACAGGGGGCGGACAGCCCCAGCATTTT. Residues: CASSSPVRTGGGQPQHF.

This clone has only one observation. In DNA, the CDR3 is TGTGCCAGCAGCCCAAGGGACAGGGGCGATGAAAAACTGTTTTTT. Amino acid sequence: CASSPRDRGDEKLFF. The gene calls are TRBV3-1 (or the pseudogene TRBV3-2) and TRBJ1-4; 10 bases align to TRBD1. The length of the CDR3 is 15 residues. The germline CDR1 and CDR2 sequences are LGHDT and YNNKEL (reference sequence). V trimming: 4 bases; J trimming: 6 bases; junction bases outside the gene matches: 5.

The V call is TRBV3-1 (or the pseudogene TRBV3-2), the J call TRBJ1-4, with a tentative D call TRBD1 (6 bases). Trimming pared 1 base from V and 3 bases from J, leaving 9 bases between. The CDR3 has 15 amino acids. CDR1 is LGHDT and CDR2 is YNNKEL in the germline V gene (reference sequence). The CDR3 DNA sequence: TGTGCCAGCAGCCAAGTCACAGGGCCTAATGAAAAACTGTTTTTT. It yields the protein CASSQVTGPNEKLFF.

As regards this clone: Other DNA variants within this sample encode the same CDR3. The rearrangement uses TRBV27 and TRBJ1-1; no firm D call. Germline V gene data show CDR1 as MNHEY and CDR2 as SMNVEV (reference sequence). V was trimmed by 5 bases and J by 1 base, leaving 5 bases between them. The CDR3 totals 12 residues. CDR3 sequence reads: CASSRGNTEAFF. The CDR3 DNA reads as TGTGCCAGCAGTCGAGGGAACACTGAAGCTTTCTTT.

This clone was observed a handful of times. The gene calls are TRBV5-1 and TRBJ1-6; possibly TRBD1 for D (6 bases). V was pared by 3 bases and J by 9 bases, with 16 bases between. The CDR3 covers 15 residues. Germline CDR1 SGHRS, CDR2 YFSETQ. In DNA form, the CDR3 reads TGCGCCAGCAGCTCCCGGACAGCCGAGGGTTCACCCCTCCACTTT. Its protein is CASSSRTAEGSPLHF. The full variable domain, rest sourced from reference TRBV5-1 and TRBJ1-6, is KAGVTQTPRYLIKTRGQQVTLSCSPISGHRSVSWYQQTPGQGLQFLFEYFSETQRNKGNFPGRFSGRQFSNSRSEMNVSTLELGDSALYLCASSSRTAEGSPLHFGNGTRLTVT.

This clone showed up just a few times. CDR3 sequence (DNA): TGTGCCAGCAGCCAAGTGTATACAGAGTATAATTCACCCCTCCACTTT. Translated: CASSQVYTEYNSPLHF. The V and J genes are TRBV4-2 and TRBJ1-6; no reliable D call. V lost 1 base to trimming and J lost 4 bases, with 11 bases between them. The CDR3 runs to 16 residues. CDR1 is LGHNA and CDR2 is YNFKEQ in the germline V gene.

The chain links TRBV27 to TRBJ2-2; D might be TRBD2 (6 bases). Germline V gene lookup returns CDR1 MNHEY and CDR2 SMNVEV (reference sequence). The CDR3 length is 11 residues. V lost 9 bases and J lost 6, with 8 bases in between. The CDR3 DNA follows: TGTGCCAGTGGGGGGTCCGGGGAGCTGTTTTTT. Protein sequence: CASGGSGELFF.

The rearrangement joins TRBV27 to TRBJ1-2; tentatively, D is TRBD1 (5 bases). The CDR3 is made up of 13 amino acids. CDR1 and CDR2 from the germline V gene are MNHEY and SMNVEV (reference sequence). The V gene lost 3 bases and the J gene lost 8 bases, with 13 bases spanning the gap. CDR3 amino acids: CASSLARVGGYTF. Written as DNA, the CDR3 is TGTGCCAGCAGTTTGGCCAGGGTTGGGGGCTACACCTTC.

The V gene is TRBV5-4, the J gene TRBJ2-3; D is uncertain. The CDR3 runs to 12 residues. Germline V CDR1 and CDR2: SGHNT, YYREEE (reference sequence). Trimming removed 2 bases from V and 6 bases from J, with 7 bases in between. The CDR3 sequence: CASSLPRDTQYF. Here the CDR3 DNA reads TGTGCCAGCAGCTTACCGCGGGATACGCAGTATTTT.

The chain recombines TRBV19 with TRBJ1-1; TRBD1 agrees at 9 bases. The junction had 6 bases not matched to a gene; V was cut back by 6 bases and J by 1 base. Germline loops: CDR1 LNHDA, CDR2 SQIVND (reference sequence). This CDR3 has 15 residues. In DNA form, the CDR3 reads TGTGCCAGTAGGCCAACGGGACAGGGGAACACTGAAGCTTTCTTT. It encodes CASRPTGQGNTEAFF.

The chain joins TRBV6-5 to TRBJ2-7, with D maybe TRBD2 (5 bases). The germline gives CDR1 MNHEY, CDR2 SVGAGI. Trimming removed 4 bases at V and 4 bases at J, with 17 bases between. The CDR3 length is 15 residues. This CDR3 reads CASSSPGRLLYEQYF. CDR3 DNA sequence: TGTGCCAGCAGTTCCCCTGGGCGACTACTTTACGAGCAGTACTTC.

The chain couples TRBV2 to TRBJ1-5; possibly TRBD1 for D (5 bases). With 4 bases removed from V and 0 bases from J, the gap between germline ends came to 7 bases. Per the germline V gene, CDR1 is SNHLY and CDR2 is FYNNEI. This CDR3 has 14 residues. CDR3 sequence: CASSAQGSNQPQHF. CDR3 nucleotides: TGTGCCAGCAGTGCCCAGGGTAGCAATCAGCCCCAGCATTTT.

The V call is TRBV3-1 (or the pseudogene TRBV3-2), the J call TRBJ2-3; 8 bases are shared with TRBD2. The CDR3 length is 16 residues. Germline V lookup: CDR1 LGHDT, CDR2 YNNKEL (reference sequence). Trimming took 1 base from V and 2 from J; bases not matched to a gene: 5. CDR3 protein: CASSQGLSGNTDTQYF. In DNA form, the CDR3 reads TGTGCCAGCAGCCAAGGACTTAGCGGGAACACAGATACGCAGTATTTT.

The chain has TRBV10-1 and TRBJ1-6, with TRBD1 matching over 9 bases. V lost 4 bases and J lost 10; bases outside the gene matches: 2. The V gene's germline CDR1 is WNHNN and CDR2 SYGVQD (reference sequence). The CDR3 runs 13 residues. The CDR3 region has the DNA TGCGCCAGCAGTGGACAGGGGGGATCACCCCTCCACTTT. This sequence encodes CASSGQGGSPLHF.

The chain is built from TRBV18 and TRBJ1-1; D unclear. The germline V gene has CDR1 KGHSH and CDR2 LQKENI. V lost 0 bases and J lost 3, with 5 bases in between. CDR3 size: 13 residues. The CDR3 coding sequence is TGTGCCAGCTCACCACCGTCTCACACTGAAGCTTTCTTT. Protein: CASSPPSHTEAFF.

The chain combines TRBV29-1 with TRBJ1-4; D gene ambiguous. Germline CDR1 reads SQVTM; CDR2 reads ANQGSEA. The CDR3 totals 15 residues. The V end was cut by 4 bases, the J end by 2 bases, with 14 bases between. This chain's CDR3 is CSVGSRGVTNEKLFF. The CDR3 coding sequence is TGCAGCGTTGGAAGCCGAGGCGTCACTAATGAAAAACTGTTTTTT. Full variable domain (missing parts from reference TRBV29-1 and TRBJ1-4): SAVISQKPSRDICQRGTSLTIQCQVDSQVTMMFWYRQQPGQSLTLIATANQGSEATYESGFVIDKFPISRPNLTFSTLTVSNMSPEDSSIYLCSVGSRGVTNEKLFFGSGTQLSVL.

This clone was picked up a small number of times. The chain has TRBV19 and TRBJ2-1; no clear D. The V gene's germline CDR1 is LNHDA and CDR2 SQIVND (reference sequence). CDR3 length: 13 residues. V was pared by 3 bases and J by 7 bases, with 10 bases between. CDR3 residues: CASSIAVVNEQFF. CDR3 bases: TGTGCCAGTAGTATTGCGGTCGTAAATGAGCAGTTCTTC.

The rearrangement uses TRBV7-9 and TRBJ2-5; tentatively, D is TRBD2 (7 bases). The CDR3 spans 16 residues. Germline values: CDR1 SEHNR, CDR2 FQNEAQ (reference sequence). V was pared by 6 bases and J by 0 bases, with 17 bases between. The CDR3 loop reads CASRAGASSYQETQYF. CDR3 sequence (DNA): TGTGCCAGCAGGGCGGGGGCTAGTAGCTACCAAGAGACCCAGTACTTC. The full variable domain, in which reference TRBV7-9 and TRBJ2-5 provide the parts outside the CDR3, is DTGVSQNPRHKITKRGQNVTFRCDPISEHNRLYWYRQTLGQGPEFLTYFQNEAQLEKSRLLSDRFSAERPKGSFSTLEIQRTEQGDSAMYLCASRAGASSYQETQYFGPGTRLLVL.

The V call is TRBV30, the J call TRBJ2-2; D is possibly TRBD1 (5 bases). V shed 1 base and J shed 1 base, with 10 bases lying between them. This CDR3 region has 15 residues. Germline V gene data show CDR1 as GTSNPN and CDR2 as SVGIG (reference sequence). The CDR3 DNA reads as TGTGCCTGGAGTGAGGGGCGTAGGAACACCGGGGAGCTGTTTTTT. Protein: CAWSEGRRNTGELFF.

This clone has just one count. V gene TRBV4-1 combines with J gene TRBJ2-7, with a tentative D call TRBD2 (6 bases). Germline lookup yields CDR1 MGHRA and CDR2 YSYEKL. The CDR3 totals 14 residues. V was clipped by 1 base and J by 6 bases, with 13 bases between them. The CDR3 here is CASSQGRAGGEQYF. In nucleotides, the CDR3 is TGCGCCAGCAGCCAAGGTAGAGCCGGGGGCGAGCAGTACTTC.

This clone turned up a few times. The genes are TRBV28 and TRBJ2-2, with 11 bases lining up with TRBD2. The V and J ends lost 0 bases and 6 bases, in that order; junction bases with no gene match: 6. CDR1 is MDHEN and CDR2 is SYDVKM in the germline V gene. The CDR3 totals 17 residues. The DNA of the CDR3 is TGTGCCAGCAGTTTATGGAAGCTAGCGGGGGGCCCCGGGGAGCTGTTTTTT. Encoded protein: CASSLWKLAGGPGELFF.

The chain is built from TRBV12-3 or TRBV12-4 and TRBJ2-1; D gene ambiguous. With 3 bases removed from V and 3 bases from J, the gap between germline ends came to 6 bases. The CDR3 runs to 13 residues. This CDR3 reads CASSFNLYNEQFF. The CDR3 DNA sequence: TGTGCCAGCAGTTTTAATCTCTACAATGAGCAGTTCTTC.